What follows describes a single TCR beta chain. This receptor's antigen is unknown. No base quality values were provided; no much bigger clone lies one nucleotide off. This sample includes further DNA sequences coding for the same CDR3. TCR CDR3 regions were amplified from genomic DNA by multiplex PCR using the deep immunoSEQ assay. Extracted genomic DNA from each cell subset was spread evenly across all wells of several immunoSEQ 96-well plates, with each plate serving as a replicate. For sorted subsets, roughly 200 ng of genomic DNA, equivalent to tens of thousands of T cell genomes, went into each replicate PCR. Purified libraries were measured with a Qubit 3.0 fluorometer, size-checked on a Bioanalyzer 2100, and measured again with the KAPA Library Quantification kit. Every immunoSEQ 96-well plate was sequenced on a dedicated single-read 150-cycle Illumina NextSeq 550 flow cell. As for the authors' bioinformatics: Because the immunoSEQ output held only junctional sequences and lacked quality scores, the filtering could not match the filtering applied to full-length reads. To assign V/J genes and CDR3, sequences were annotated against IMGT germline references using PyIR, a Python wrapper for IgBLAST v1.9. Reads were filtered out if the reads had weak V/J assignments (E-value above 1e-6), no CDR3, stop codons, out-of-frame junctions, or ambiguous translated residues. V3J clonotypes were defined as sequences sharing an identical inferred V gene, J gene, and CDR3 amino acid sequence. The percentage overlap between two repertoires was calculated by dividing the number of shared unique clonotypes by the size of the smaller repertoire. Three approaches were used to assess repertoire richness: RTK rarefaction, the Chao1 estimator, and Recon v2.1 estimates of unobserved clonotypes. For all TCRbeta clonotypes obtained by the gDNA method from four donors, generation probabilities were computed with OLGA. Entries here come from immuneACCESS through TCRdb and include only in-frame sequences with V and J called. Some clones fail to appear in such tables; in the studies checked, an unresolved V gene covers under half of the shortfall, and the cause of the remainder is unknown. D and trimming come from the DNA, and the V and J calls and clone size come from that table. Present in this sample are a few million clones, approximately 92% of which were seen just once. The ten most abundant clones make up more than 0.12% of the sample.

The entry originates in a study of shared clonotypes between healthy human individuals (dated by TCRdb to about 2020). Some background on the complete study: The cohort comprised a couple of women and a few men aged 18 to 49 years. Blood TCR repertoires of a handful of healthy adults were deeply sequenced to estimate repertoire size and the extent of clonotype sharing between individuals. To increase sequencing depth and limit assay-specific biases, TCR repertoire library preparation and sequencing were carried out by different laboratories using diverse techniques. For each donor, CD4 naive and CD4 memory were each given three plates, CD8 naive was given two plates, and CD8 memory was given one plate. Per donor, leukapheresis produced somewhere between about 0.85 and 8.9 billion PBMCs. General conclusions and limits of the study: Sampling was limited to blood, and TCR repertoires in tissue likely differ from TCR repertoires in blood. Because the study included a small number of donors, the genetic and exposure-history diversity represented was limited. Across a handful of donors, about 5.2% of naive CD4, 3% to 3.5% of naive CD8, roughly 2.3% of memory CD4, and approximately 0.4% of memory CD8 clonotypes were shared. Pairwise subsampling led to the expectation that sequencing depth would affect the degree of clonotype sharing among donors. Estimated clonotype richness was generally larger for naive than for memory subsets. Incomplete sequencing was indicated by rarefaction of sorted-subset datasets, despite the large sequencing depth. Clonotypes shared by all four sorted-subset donors showed higher generation probabilities than non-shared clonotypes.

Spanning cysteine to phenylalanine, the CDR3 consists of 12 amino acids. Just the 36-base CDR3 DNA is kept, in frame starting at base 1. Looking up the germline V gene yields CDR1 MNHNS and CDR2 SASEGT. Between the V and J ends, shortened by 4 bases and 3 bases respectively, the junction contains 6 bases. The donors were healthy, HIV-negative adults who had no recently reported acute infections or vaccinations. Only Caucasian adults living in Nashville, Tennessee, USA were represented among the donors. CD4+ T cells were enriched through magnetic negative selection, after which naive cells were positively selected on CD45RA and the remaining negative fraction served as the memory subset. Blood was collected by leukapheresis, and PBMCs were isolated by Ficoll-Histopaque density gradient centrifugation and then cryopreserved in liquid nitrogen vapor phase. Analytical flow cytometry was used to check the purity and quantity of each magnetically sorted T cell population. Genomic DNA was isolated from each sorted fraction and quantified by UV absorbance on a Nanodrop 2000c.

This clonotype was obtained from a man between 18 and 35 years old in good health. The V and J segments used are TRBV6-1 and TRBJ1-2, with the D segment identity uncertain. Sequencing was performed on naive CD4+ T cells sorted from blood. This specimen's cell subset or site label, interpreted: CD45RA+ positively selected. The nucleotide sequence is given as TGTGCCAGCAGTGTACGGGACTATGGCTACACCTTC. The resulting protein is CASSVRDYGYTF.